Following are 11 T cell receptor beta chains from one sample sequenced in a study of T-cell memory formation after mild COVID-19. TCRdb re-called the 5' RACE reads through MiXCR, storing one row per CDR3 protein. Among about 110,000 distinct CDR3 sequences listed, around 11% were seen once. Specimen: PBMCs or a T cell subset sorted from them (not recorded which). The receptors here all came from an adult woman who had mild COVID-19 (a few samples of this study predate the infection). Cell type and time point are not known.

This clonotype was picked up a small number of times. The DNA of the CDR3 is TGTGCCTGGAGTGTAGAAGGGGGCACTGAAGCTTTCTTT. Translating gives CAWSVEGGTEAFF. The J gene is TRBJ1-1, the V gene TRBV30, with D perhaps TRBD1 (6 bases). CDR3 length: 13 residues. Germline V CDR1 and CDR2: GTSNPN, SVGIG (reference sequence). V lost 0 bases and J lost 4, with 9 bases in between.

This clonotype came up a few times. The chain carries TRBV7-9 and TRBJ2-5, with 7 nucleotides matching TRBD2. Germline CDR1 and CDR2: SEHNR and FQNEAQ (reference sequence). Germline trimming cut 4 bases from V and 4 bases from J; bases unmatched to any gene: 6. The CDR3 covers 14 residues. The CDR3 spells CASSSWGGRETQYF. The CDR3 region has the DNA TGTGCCAGCAGCTCCTGGGGGGGGAGAGAGACCCAGTACTTC.

The chain has TRBV6-5 and TRBJ1-5, with D unresolved. Trimming stripped 0 bases from V and 6 bases from J, with 9 bases between. Looked up from germline, CDR1 is MNHEY and CDR2 is SVGAGI. This CDR3 comprises 14 residues. In DNA, the CDR3 is TGTGCCAGCAGTTACTCTCAGATCCGTCAGCCCCAGCATTTT. It translates to CASSYSQIRQPQHF.

This clonotype was counted between two and nine times. The rearrangement links TRBV7-9 to TRBJ2-3; tentatively, D is TRBD1 (6 bases). Trimming shortened V by 3 bases and J by 2 bases, and 12 bases separated the two germline ends. The CDR3 totals 15 residues. The germline V gene has CDR1 SEHNR and CDR2 FQNEAQ (reference sequence). Here the CDR3 DNA reads TGTGCCAGCAGCTTTAACAGGGATTCCACAGATACGCAGTATTTT. As protein: CASSFNRDSTDTQYF.

The chain links TRBV19 to TRBJ2-4; D possibly corresponds to TRBD2 (5 bases). The V end was cut by 5 bases, the J end by 7 bases, with 12 bases between. CDR3 size: 13 residues. The germline V gene has CDR1 LNHDA and CDR2 SQIVND (reference sequence). CDR3 loop: CASSLLSGNIQYF. As DNA, the CDR3 is TGTGCCAGTAGTTTACTTTCGGGGAACATTCAGTACTTC.

The V gene is TRBV11-2, the J gene TRBJ2-7; D is unresolved. The CDR3 has 13 residues. Germline V gene lookup returns CDR1 SGHAT and CDR2 FQNNGV. V lost 1 base, J lost 3 bases, and 7 bases lay in between. The CDR3 DNA sequence: TGTGCCAGCAGCTTAGGTTACATCTACGAGCAGTACTTC. It translates to CASSLGYIYEQYF.

Written as DNA, the CDR3 is TGCGCCAGCAGTCACCCCGGGGGGTCGGATACGCAGTATTTT. Its protein is CASSHPGGSDTQYF. The chain recombines TRBV4-1 with TRBJ2-3; 7 bases are shared with TRBD2. The trim removed 6 bases at V and 6 bases at J, leaving 9 bases unmatched. In germline, CDR1 is MGHRA, CDR2 YSYEKL. The CDR3 is made up of 14 amino acids.

About this clonotype itself: It may be a read error: a sequence one base away is much more abundant. The rearrangement uses TRBV7-8 and TRBJ2-3; 9 nucleotides align to TRBD1. V shed 6 bases and J 5 bases; nucleotides not matched to a gene: 9. Germline V lookup: CDR1 SGHVS, CDR2 FQNEAQ. The CDR3 consists of 15 residues. Here the CDR3 DNA reads TGTGCCAGCAGATTACCAGTGGACAGGGGAGATACGCAGTATTTT. Amino acids: CASRLPVDRGDTQYF.

This sequence joins TRBV5-1 and TRBJ2-7; D uncertain. There are 14 residues in the CDR3. Trimming took off 0 bases at V and 3 bases at J, with 10 bases between the two ends. Germline-derived CDR1 and CDR2 are SGHRS and YFSETQ. CDR3 amino acids: CASSLGTANYEQYF. CDR3 sequence (DNA): TGCGCCAGCAGCTTGGGTACAGCCAACTACGAGCAGTACTTC. Filled out from reference TRBV5-1 and TRBJ2-7, the complete variable domain reads KAGVTQTPRYLIKTRGQQVTLSCSPISGHRSVSWYQQTPGQGLQFLFEYFSETQRNKGNFPGRFSGRQFSNSRSEMNVSTLELGDSALYLCASSLGTANYEQYFGPGTRLTVT.

This clonotype was found a few times. The chain employs TRBV12-3 or TRBV12-4 and TRBJ2-5, with TRBD2 as a possible D gene (7 bases). The CDR3 covers 15 residues. Trimming took 5 bases from V and 5 from J, leaving 18 bases between them. In DNA, the CDR3 is TGTGCCAGCAGTCCTTTAGGGGGGGGCAAGGAGACCCAGTACTTC. It yields the protein CASSPLGGGKETQYF.

The gene calls are TRBV12-3 or TRBV12-4 and TRBJ2-7; D gene uncertain. CDR3 length: 13 residues. Trimming pared 7 bases from V and 2 bases from J, leaving 12 bases between. The CDR3 is CASTPRATYEQYF. The DNA of the CDR3 is TGTGCCAGCACCCCTCGTGCAACCTACGAGCAGTACTTC.